This T cell receptor (beta chain) is from a study of shared clonotypes between healthy human individuals (dated by TCRdb to about 2020). Looking at the study overall: A couple of women and three men aged 18 to 49 years were included in the cohort. For each donor, CD4 naive and CD4 memory were each given three plates, CD8 naive was given two plates, and CD8 memory was given one plate. To estimate repertoire size and how much clonotypes are shared between individuals, the study performed deep sequencing of blood TCR repertoires from roughly five healthy adults. Different laboratories and diverse techniques were used to prepare libraries and sequence TCR repertoires, to increase sequencing depth and limit assay-specific biases. Per donor, leukapheresis produced somewhere between about 0.94 and 9.5 billion PBMCs. Overall study results and their limits: Incomplete sequencing was indicated by rarefaction of sorted-subset datasets, despite the large sequencing depth. Pairwise subsampling led to the expectation that sequencing depth would affect the degree of clonotype sharing among donors. When four donors were compared, the shared fraction of clonotypes was approximately 5% for naive CD4, over 3% for naive CD8, more than 2% for memory CD4, and 0.35% to 0.4% for memory CD8. Sampling was restricted to blood, and TCR repertoires in tissue are likely to differ from TCR repertoires in blood. Higher generation probabilities were observed for clonotypes shared by all four sorted-subset donors than for non-shared clonotypes. Estimated clonotype richness was generally larger for naive than for memory subsets. The genetic and exposure-history diversity represented was limited by the small number of donors.

The donors were healthy, HIV-negative adults with no recently reported acute infections or vaccinations. Only Caucasian adults living in Nashville, Tennessee, USA were represented among the donors. Magnetic negative selection was used to enrich CD4+ T cells, after which naive cells were positively selected on CD45RA and the negative fraction became the memory subset. After blood collection by leukapheresis, PBMCs were isolated using Ficoll-Histopaque density gradient centrifugation and then cryopreserved in the vapor phase of liquid nitrogen. Purity and quantity of every magnetically sorted T cell population were checked by analytical flow cytometry. Genomic DNA was isolated from each sorted fraction and quantified by UV absorbance on a Nanodrop 2000c. Concerning this clone itself: Its antigen is still unknown. Base qualities are not recorded, but no much larger clone differs from it by a single base.

The CDR3 starts with the cysteine, ends with the phenylalanine, and has 14 residues. Just the 42-base CDR3 DNA is kept, in frame starting at base 1. Trimming takes 4 bases off V and 3 bases off J; junction bases not matched to a gene: 1. According to the germline V gene, CDR1 reads KGHSH and CDR2 reads LQKENI. Using the deep immunoSEQ assay, TCR CDR3 regions were amplified from genomic DNA by multiplex PCR. Extracted genomic DNA from each cell subset was distributed evenly across all wells of several immunoSEQ 96-well plates, and each plate was treated as a replicate. For sorted subsets, each replicate PCR was loaded with around 200 ng genomic DNA, equivalent to 32,000 or so T cell genomes. Purified libraries were quantified with a Qubit 3.0 fluorometer, sized on a Bioanalyzer 2100, and re-quantified with the KAPA Library Quantification kit. Every immunoSEQ 96-well plate was sequenced on a separate single-read 150-cycle Illumina NextSeq 550 flow cell. In the authors' own workflow: Because only junctional sequences without quality scores were contained in the immunoSEQ output, filtering matching that applied to full-length reads could not be performed. Sequences were annotated with PyIR, a Python wrapper for IgBLAST v1.9, and V/J genes and CDR3 were assigned using IMGT germline references. Reads were filtered out if the reads had weak V/J assignments (E-value above 1e-6), no CDR3, stop codons, out-of-frame junctions, or ambiguous translated residues. A V3J clonotype was defined by an identical inferred V gene, J gene, and CDR3 amino acid sequence. Percentage overlap between repertoires was computed as shared unique clonotypes divided by the size of the smaller repertoire. RTK rarefaction, the Chao1 estimator, and Recon v2.1 estimates of unobserved clonotypes were used to assess repertoire richness. OLGA was used to compute generation probabilities for all TCRbeta clonotypes that the gDNA method yielded from a few donors. TCRdb took this table from immuneACCESS and kept in-frame rearrangements with V and J called. Such tables lack part of the clones; where checked against another copy, unresolved V genes explain under half of the gap, and the rest is unexplained. That table furnishes V, J and clone size, whereas the DNA furnished D and trimming. In this sample the table shows more than 2,000,000 clones, approximately 94% of which occur a single time. The ten largest clones represent over 0.12% of the sample.

This TCR was sampled from a man aged 18-30 years in good health. Sequencing input: naive CD4+ T cells sorted from blood. In light of the paper, this sample's cell subset or site label describes: CD45RA+ positively selected. The rearranged chain carries TRBV18 and TRBJ2-4, with TRBD1 identical over 9 junction bases. The DNA reads as follows: TGTGCCAGCTCACGGGACAGGGACAAAAACATTCAGTACTTC. Translated, this is CASSRDRDKNIQYF.